Below are 31 T cell receptor beta chains sequenced from a single sample in a study of CD8 T cells in Susac syndrome. Reverse transcription of roughly 0.45 to 1 ug RNA was carried out with random hexamers. TCRdb re-called the immunoSEQ multiplex PCR reads through MiXCR, storing one row per CDR3 protein. The sample lists about 130,000 distinct CDR3 sequences, about 93% occurring once. Input material: CD4+ T cells from PBMCs. The receptors were gathered from a human donor in good health.

The count of this clonotype is one. The chain recombines TRBV20-1 with TRBJ2-1; D might be TRBD1 or TRBD2, each matching 6 bases. Trimming cost V 3 bases and J 0 bases, with 15 bases left between them. The germline V gene has CDR1 DFQATT and CDR2 SNEGSKA (reference sequence). The CDR3 totals 16 residues. CDR3 loop: CSARTGAGHSYNEQFF. The CDR3 coding sequence is TGCAGTGCTAGGACGGGGGCCGGACACTCCTACAATGAGCAGTTCTTC.

This chain connects TRBV27 to TRBJ2-1, with TRBD2 matching 13 bases. There are 16 residues in the CDR3. Germline assignment: CDR1 MNHEY and CDR2 SMNVEV (reference sequence). Losses at the gene ends were 5 bases for V and 8 bases for J; bases not matched to a gene: 9. CDR3 amino acids: CASSQLAGGPGDEQFF. The CDR3 nucleotides are TGTGCCAGCAGTCAACTAGCGGGAGGGCCGGGGGATGAGCAGTTCTTC.

The chain is built from TRBV5-4 and TRBJ2-7; 8 bases align to TRBD2. This CDR3 spans 14 amino acids. CDR1 is SGHNT and CDR2 is YYREEE in the germline V gene (reference sequence). Trimming cost V 2 bases and J 1 base; bases outside gene matches: 2. The CDR3 nucleotides are TGTGCCAGCAGCTTTACTAGCGGATCCTACGAGCAGTACTTC. Its protein is CASSFTSGSYEQYF.

The V gene is TRBV5-1, the J gene TRBJ2-5, with TRBD1 matching 7 bases. This CDR3 contains 14 residues. Losses at the gene ends were 4 bases for V and 1 base for J; bases not matched to a gene: 4. Germline V gene sequence: CDR1 SGHRS, CDR2 YFSETQ. The CDR3 nucleotides are TGCGCCAGCAGCACGGGACAGATCCAAGAGACCCAGTACTTC. As protein: CASSTGQIQETQYF.

This sequence joins TRBV7-9 and TRBJ2-3; 9 bases match TRBD2. The ends lost 4 bases at V and 5 bases at J; junction bases unmatched: 10. The V gene's germline CDR1 is SEHNR and CDR2 FQNEAQ (reference sequence). This CDR3 has 16 residues. CDR3 residues: CASSSPSGVRQDTQYF. The CDR3 DNA sequence: TGTGCCAGCAGCTCCCCTAGCGGGGTACGGCAAGATACGCAGTATTTT.

The chain joins TRBV20-1 to TRBJ2-5; tentative D call: TRBD1 (5 bases). This CDR3 is 11 amino acids long. Germline values: CDR1 DFQATT, CDR2 SNEGSKA (reference sequence). Trimming stripped 6 bases from V and 6 bases from J, with 11 bases between. The CDR3 is CSAPGLKTQYF. The CDR3 nucleotides are TGCAGTGCCCCAGGGTTGAAGACCCAGTACTTC.

The chain is built from TRBV30 and TRBJ1-4; perhaps TRBD1 as D (6 bases). Germline CDR1 and CDR2: GTSNPN and SVGIG (reference sequence). The CDR3 sequence is 15 residues long. Deletions cut 5 bases from V and 7 bases from J, with 20 bases between. The CDR3 is CAWRVAGVTSEKLFF. CDR3 bases: TGTGCCTGGCGAGTGGCAGGGGTGACGAGTGAAAAACTGTTTTTT.

CDR3 amino acids: CSASRRSTYEQYF. The CDR3, as DNA: TGCAGTGCTAGTAGGAGGAGCACCTACGAGCAGTACTTC. V is TRBV20-1 and J is TRBJ2-7; maybe TRBD2 (5 bases). This CDR3 has 13 residues. Trimming took off 3 bases at V and 2 bases at J, with 11 bases between the two ends. Germline lookup yields CDR1 DFQATT and CDR2 SNEGSKA (reference sequence).

CDR3 coding DNA: TGTGCCATCAGTGAGTCGCAGGGTGTTGGAAACATTCAGTACTTC. It yields the protein CAISESQGVGNIQYF. V usage is TRBV10-3 and J usage is TRBJ2-4; perhaps TRBD1 as D (5 bases). This CDR3 is built from 15 residues. V lost 0 bases, J lost 6 bases, and 12 bases lay in between. Germline V lookup: CDR1 ENHRY, CDR2 SYGVKD.

This chain joins TRBV2 and TRBJ2-4; D not resolved. V was shortened by 4 bases and J by 0 bases, with 7 bases between the two germline ends. The CDR3 is 14 amino acids. The germline gives CDR1 SNHLY, CDR2 FYNNEI. The CDR3 nucleotides read TGTGCCAGCAGTGGGGCCATAGCCAAAAACATTCAGTACTTC. This gives the protein CASSGAIAKNIQYF. Full variable domain (rest looked up from reference TRBV2 and TRBJ2-4): EPEVTQTPSHQVTQMGQEVILRCVPISNHLYFYWYRQILGQKVEFLVSFYNNEISEKSEIFDDQFSVERPDGSNFTLKIRSTKLEDSAMYFCASSGAIAKNIQYFGAGTRLSVL.

The chain uses TRBV3-1 and TRBJ1-2, with no clear D. The germline gives CDR1 LGHDT, CDR2 YNNKEL (reference sequence). The V end was cut by 2 bases, the J end by 1 base, with 8 bases between. The CDR3 extends over 14 amino acids. DNA for the CDR3: TGTGCCAGCAGCCAATCCGACATTAACTATGGCTACACCTTC. Protein sequence: CASSQSDINYGYTF.

This chain links TRBV5-1 with TRBJ1-5, with a weak D call TRBD1 (6 bases). The V and J ends lost 4 bases and 13 bases respectively, with 27 bases between them. The CDR3 extends over 16 amino acids. CDR1 and CDR2 (germline): SGHRS, YFSETQ. The CDR3 loop is CASSPEPRGGNQLQHF. CDR3 DNA: TGCGCCAGCAGCCCGGAACCCAGGGGAGGCAATCAGCTTCAGCATTTT.

The chain employs TRBV15 and TRBJ1-1; 8 positions match TRBD1. The CDR3 is 13 residues long. Trimming took 2 bases from V and 5 from J; bases not matched to a gene: 1. Germline V CDR1 and CDR2: LNHNV, YYDKDF (reference sequence). The CDR3 bases are TGTGCCACCAGCAGAAGGACAGGGACTGAAGCTTTCTTT. Translation gives CATSRRTGTEAFF.

A single count supports this clonotype. The chain combines TRBV11-2 with TRBJ2-2; D uncertain. The CDR3 consists of 15 residues. Per the germline V gene, CDR1 is SGHAT and CDR2 is FQNNGV. The V and J ends lost 3 bases and 1 base respectively, with 9 bases between them. This CDR3 is CASSLRSGNTGELFF. The CDR3 DNA reads as TGTGCCAGCAGCTTGAGATCAGGGAACACCGGGGAGCTGTTTTTT.

This clonotype appeared a single time. The chain has TRBV15 and TRBJ1-3, with D uncertain. In germline, CDR1 is LNHNV, CDR2 YYDKDF (reference sequence). The CDR3 totals 13 residues. V dropped 2 bases and J dropped 4 bases, with 6 bases sitting between them. For the CDR3, the DNA is TGTGCCACCAGCAGAACTCACGGAAACACCATATATTTT. It specifies CATSRTHGNTIYF. Variable domain in full (rest from reference TRBV15 and TRBJ1-3): DAMVIQNPRYQVTQFGKPVTLSCSQTLNHNVMYWYQQKSSQAPKLLFHYYDKDFNNEADTPDNFQSRRPNTSFCFLDIRSPGLGDTAMYLCATSRTHGNTIYFGEGSWLTVV.

The V and J genes are TRBV21-1 and TRBJ2-1. TRBV21-1 is listed as a pseudogene. This CDR3 spans 12 amino acids. CDR3 bases: TGTGCCAGCAGCAAAGCGGGGTATGAGCAGTTCTTC. Translation gives CASSKAGYEQFF.

This clonotype is a singleton in its sample. This chain connects TRBV4-2 to TRBJ2-2; D not certain. The germline V and J ends were trimmed by 0 bases and 5 bases, with 22 bases remaining between them. This CDR3 is 19 amino acids long. Germline assignment: CDR1 LGHNA and CDR2 YNFKEQ. The CDR3 region is CASSQEGTHSTGWTGELFF. The CDR3 DNA sequence: TGTGCCAGCAGCCAAGAAGGAACTCACTCAACCGGGTGGACCGGGGAGCTGTTTTTT.

The V gene is TRBV12-5, the J gene TRBJ2-5; 9 bases match TRBD2. Trimming at V came to 6 bases and at J to 3 bases, leaving 8 bases not matched to a gene. The CDR3 contains 15 residues. The germline V gene encodes CDR1 LGHNT and CDR2 FRNRAP. The CDR3 region is CASGRTGGREETQYF. In nucleotides, the CDR3 is TGTGCTAGTGGCAGGACGGGCGGGAGGGAAGAGACCCAGTACTTC.

V gene TRBV2 combines with J gene TRBJ1-5; maybe TRBD1 (5 bases). V was cut by 4 bases and J by 5 bases, with 15 bases left in between. This CDR3 contains 15 residues. Germline V CDR1 and CDR2: SNHLY, FYNNEI. The CDR3 region is CASSVSAGNHQPQHF. The CDR3 nucleotides are TGTGCCAGCAGTGTATCCGCAGGGAATCATCAGCCCCAGCATTTT.

The V call is TRBV15, the J call TRBJ1-4; D unresolved. Germline CDR1 LNHNV, CDR2 YYDKDF (reference sequence). Trimming took 5 bases from V and 8 from J, leaving 12 bases between them. The CDR3 has 13 amino acids. This CDR3 is CATSPSAREKLFF. CDR3 DNA sequence: TGTGCCACCAGCCCCTCGGCTCGGGAAAAACTGTTTTTT. The complete variable domain, with remaining parts taken from reference TRBV15 and TRBJ1-4, reads DAMVIQNPRYQVTQFGKPVTLSCSQTLNHNVMYWYQQKSSQAPKLLFHYYDKDFNNEADTPDNFQSRRPNTSFCFLDIRSPGLGDTAMYLCATSPSAREKLFFGSGTQLSVL.

For the CDR3, the DNA is TGTGCCAGCAGCCAGCAGGGCCTCCAGCCCCAGCATTTT. Translated, it gives CASSQQGLQPQHF. The J gene is TRBJ1-5, the V gene TRBV2; tentative D call: TRBD1 (5 bases). This CDR3 has 13 amino acids. The V end was cut by 6 bases, the J end by 7 bases, with 13 bases between. Germline loops: CDR1 SNHLY, CDR2 FYNNEI.

J is TRBJ1-1 and V is TRBV27; 9 nucleotides align to TRBD1. Germline assignment: CDR1 MNHEY and CDR2 SMNVEV (reference sequence). This CDR3 has 17 amino acids. Trimming cost V 4 bases and J 2 bases; bases outside gene matches: 11. CDR3 amino acids: CASSSGQGRVLNTEAFF. The CDR3 bases are TGTGCCAGCAGTTCGGGACAGGGAAGGGTATTAAACACTGAAGCTTTCTTT.

J is TRBJ1-5 and V is TRBV3-1; D not certain. Germline V lookup: CDR1 LGHDT, CDR2 YNNKEL (reference sequence). This CDR3 region has 14 residues. V lost 1 base, J lost 6 bases, and 10 bases lay in between. The CDR3 loop is CASSQAHGGQPQHF. The CDR3 DNA reads as TGTGCCAGCAGCCAAGCCCACGGCGGTCAGCCCCAGCATTTT.

This chain uses TRBV20-1 with TRBJ2-1; TRBD2 might be the D (6 bases). The CDR3 has 15 residues. CDR1 and CDR2 from the germline V gene are DFQATT and SNEGSKA (reference sequence). V gave up 6 bases and J gave up 9 bases, with 24 bases separating them. CDR3 loop: CSAQVGAGPDVEQFF. DNA of the CDR3: TGCAGTGCCCAGGTAGGGGCGGGACCCGACGTTGAGCAGTTCTTC.

This chain joins TRBV3-1 and TRBJ1-1; 8 nucleotides line up with TRBD1. The V gene's germline CDR1 is LGHDT and CDR2 YNNKEL (reference sequence). The trim removed 4 bases at V and 9 bases at J, leaving 13 bases unmatched. The CDR3 is made up of 15 amino acids. CDR3 region: CASSPRSQGAAQAFF. CDR3 nucleotides: TGTGCCAGCAGCCCCCGATCCCAGGGGGCGGCCCAAGCTTTCTTT.

This chain links TRBV9 with TRBJ2-7; 8 bases align to TRBD1. With V trimmed by 3 bases and J by 9 bases, 8 bases remained unmatched. Germline V gene sequence: CDR1 SGDLS, CDR2 YYNGEE. The CDR3 is 13 amino acids. The CDR3 DNA sequence: TGTGCCAGCAGCGGGGGGGACAGGTCCGGGCAGTACTTC. It encodes CASSGGDRSGQYF.

V and J are TRBV24-1 and TRBJ2-2; D ambiguous. Per germline, CDR1 KGHDR and CDR2 SFDVKD. This CDR3 is built from 13 residues. Trimming took 9 bases from V and 2 from J, leaving 9 bases between them. The CDR3 is CATGSDNTGELFF. Written as DNA, the CDR3 is TGTGCCACCGGCAGTGACAACACCGGGGAGCTGTTTTTT.

The genes are TRBV4-1 and TRBJ2-1; D uncertain. V dropped 5 bases and J dropped 5 bases, with 25 bases sitting between them. The CDR3 runs 18 residues. In germline, CDR1 is MGHRA, CDR2 YSYEKL. The CDR3 protein is CASSWGNGYRAGDNEQFF. The CDR3 coding sequence is TGCGCCAGCAGCTGGGGAAATGGGTATAGGGCAGGAGACAATGAGCAGTTCTTC.

The chain carries TRBV7-9 and TRBJ1-4; weak D call: TRBD1 (6 bases). Germline V lookup: CDR1 SEHNR, CDR2 FQNEAQ (reference sequence). V was trimmed by 3 bases and J by 8 bases, leaving 13 bases between them. The CDR3 is 14 amino acids. The chain's CDR3 is CASSFLGGREKLFF. CDR3 coding DNA: TGTGCCAGCAGCTTTCTTGGGGGGCGCGAAAAACTGTTTTTT.

The V and J genes are TRBV5-6 and TRBJ1-1; a possible D gene is TRBD1 (5 bases). The CDR3 is made up of 14 amino acids. Per the germline V gene, CDR1 is SGHDT and CDR2 is YYEEEE. Trimming shortened V by 4 bases and J by 0 bases, and 10 bases separated the two germline ends. CDR3 nucleotide sequence: TGTGCCAGCAGCCATGGGGCGGTGAACACTGAAGCTTTCTTT. It translates to CASSHGAVNTEAFF. The full variable domain, its missing parts supplied by reference TRBV5-6 and TRBJ1-1, is DAGVTQSPTHLIKTRGQQVTLRCSPKSGHDTVSWYQQALGQGPQFIFQYYEEEERQRGNFPDRFSGHQFPNYSSELNVNALLLGDSALYLCASSHGAVNTEAFFGQGTRLTVV.

The gene calls are TRBV7-8 and TRBJ1-5, with D possibly being TRBD1 (5 bases). Germline V lookup: CDR1 SGHVS, CDR2 FQNEAQ. The V end was cut by 1 base, the J end by 1 base, with 23 bases between. CDR3 length: 20 residues. CDR3 residues: CASSLVMRGLFLSSNQPQHF. CDR3 in DNA: TGTGCCAGCAGCTTAGTTATGAGGGGCTTGTTCCTAAGCAGCAATCAGCCCCAGCATTTT.